This T cell receptor beta chain was captured by sequencing in a study of neoadjuvant nivolumab and ipilimumab in lung cancer. Notes on the study in general: TCR receptors were sequenced in few samples. Resected tumors had greater TCR richness and clonality than uninvolved lung. Only two of four nivolumab-treated tumors gained richness and clonality by surgery. Pretherapy blood TCR richness correlated positively with resected tumor richness.

Note on this clone: Its antigen remains unknown.

Measured with immunoSEQ multiplex PCR; TCRdb has only the in-frame clones, and not every one. The sample shows fewer than 35,000 clones, roughly nine tenths of them seen only once. The germline CDR1 and CDR2 sequences are SGHRS and YFSETQ. J was trimmed by 2 bases and V by 3 bases; bases with no gene match: 5. The CDR3 extends over 14 amino acids. The sequence came from an adult with non-small cell lung cancer. The V call is TRBV5-1, the J call TRBJ2-7; 7 bases fit TRBD2. The input for sequencing was peripheral blood, taken after neoadjuvant nivolumab, alone or with ipilimumab, at or shortly before surgery. CDR3 amino acids: CASSSLSGAYEQYF. The CDR3 DNA reads TGCGCCAGCAGCTCCCTCAGCGGGGCCTACGAGCAGTACTTC. The full variable domain, in which reference TRBV5-1 and TRBJ2-7 provide the parts outside the CDR3, is KAGVTQTPRYLIKTRGQQVTLSCSPISGHRSVSWYQQTPGQGLQFLFEYFSETQRNKGNFPGRFSGRQFSNSRSEMNVSTLELGDSALYLCASSSLSGAYEQYFGPGTRLTVT.